This T cell receptor (beta chain) was recovered during a study of breast tumors, draining lymph nodes, adjacent tissues. The study's findings and limits: Tumor T cell lymph node origin was a supported hypothesis, not proven. Most tumor T cells seemingly derive from lymph node, then expand in tumor.

Points on this clonotype: Its antigen is unknown. At one boundary the junction diverges from the germline segment, which might be a read error.

Samples came from axillary lymph nodes draining the breast cancer. Germline V gene sequence: CDR1 MGHRA, CDR2 YSYEKL. The CDR3 is 18 amino acids. One entry per CDR3 protein, called by TCRdb with MiXCR from the multiplex PCR reads. The table records around 290,000 distinct CDR3 sequences, roughly 31% of them present only once. The sequenced sample consisted of axillary lymph node tissue. The receptor's source is a female donor with breast cancer. Some clones in this sample may be carry-over from other donors' samples. This chain uses TRBV4-1 with TRBJ1-4, with D maybe TRBD1 (5 bases). CDR3 amino acids: CASSQDWAPEEGGENLFF. As DNA, the CDR3 is TGCGCCAGCAGCCAGGACTGGGCGCCTGAGGAGGGAGGGGAAAACCTGTTTTTT.